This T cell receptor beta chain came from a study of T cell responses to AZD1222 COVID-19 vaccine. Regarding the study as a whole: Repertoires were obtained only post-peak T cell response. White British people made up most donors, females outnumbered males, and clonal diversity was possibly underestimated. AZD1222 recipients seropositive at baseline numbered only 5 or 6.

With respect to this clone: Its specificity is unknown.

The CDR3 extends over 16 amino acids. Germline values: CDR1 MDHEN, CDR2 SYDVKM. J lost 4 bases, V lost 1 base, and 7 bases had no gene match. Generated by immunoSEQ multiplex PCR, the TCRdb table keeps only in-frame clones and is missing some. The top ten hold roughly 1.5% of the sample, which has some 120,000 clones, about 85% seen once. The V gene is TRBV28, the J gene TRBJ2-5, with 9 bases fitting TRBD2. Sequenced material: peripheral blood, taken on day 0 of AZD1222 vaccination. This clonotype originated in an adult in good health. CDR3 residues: CASSLFPGGGGETQYF. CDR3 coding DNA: TGTGCCAGCAGTTTATTCCCGGGCGGGGGGGGAGAGACCCAGTACTTC.